The clone carrying this TCR beta chain was found many times. Its cognate antigen is unknown. A unique molecular identifier was attached to every TCR cDNA molecule. TCRdb passed the 5' RACE reads through MiXCR, listing each CDR3 protein once. The profile shows some 25,000 distinct CDR3 sequences, approximately 4.8% of them singletons. This sample is drawn from a study of spatial heterogeneity in lung cancer. Time point: sample taken at primary tumor resection. The cohort: 70 to 75 early-stage, untreated non-small cell lung cancer patients. Study-wide results and limits: Relative to follow-up, resection was when ubiquitous expanded tumor TCRs appeared more in blood.

The input for sequencing was PBMCs, taken at surgery. The receptor was isolated from a male donor with early-stage non-small cell lung cancer.

This chain's CDR3 is CSARDWGTGGPDYGYTF. CDR3 DNA sequence: TGCAGTGCTAGAGATTGGGGGACAGGGGGCCCGGACTATGGCTACACCTTC. The chain has TRBV20-1 and TRBJ1-2; TRBD1 aligns across 12 bases. The CDR3 is 17 residues long. Trimming at V came to 0 bases and at J to 3 bases, leaving 8 bases not matched to a gene. Germline V gene lookup returns CDR1 DFQATT and CDR2 SNEGSKA (reference sequence).